The clone carrying this TCR beta chain was observed once. The CDR3 has 12 residues. Trimming took 5 bases from V and 7 from J, leaving 12 bases between them. CDR1 and CDR2 from the germline V gene are SGHRS and YFSETQ. The data were obtained in a study of blood T cell repertoires in COVID-19. Study at large: The analysed material was cDNA or gDNA that came from T cells, B-cell-depleted T cells, or PBMCs.

In the study's own analysis: Estimation of nucleated cell counts was performed using reference gene primer amplification. The method was immunoSEQ multiplex PCR; TCRdb's version includes in-frame clones alone and lacks a portion of them. Clone size and the V and J calls come from that table; the DNA yielded D and trimming. The table has approximately 85,000 clones, less than 95% seen once. V gene TRBV5-1 combines with J gene TRBJ1-1, with a tentative D call TRBD1 (5 bases). Sequencing used peripheral blood. This clonotype was sampled from a woman between 45 and 65 years old in a cohort sampled during active COVID-19. CDR3 DNA: TGCGCCAGCAGACTTACAGGTTTTGAAGCTTTCTTT. Translation gives CASRLTGFEAFF.